The T cell receptor (beta chain) described here comes from a study of T-cell memory formation after mild COVID-19. Employing constant-segment primers, 5'RACE generated TCR alpha and TCR beta cDNA libraries bearing sample barcodes and UMIs. TCRdb ran MiXCR on the 5' RACE reads and lists one entry per CDR3 protein. The data show roughly 340,000 distinct CDR3 sequences, more than 20% seen once. The sequence was obtained from a young man who had mild COVID-19 (a few samples of this study predate the infection). Cell type and time point are not known. The sequenced sample was PBMCs or a T cell subset sorted from them (not recorded which).

The CDR3 DNA is TGTGCCAGCAGCCTACAGTTAGCCACAGATACGCAGTATTTT. As protein: CASSLQLATDTQYF. The chain carries TRBV6-5 and TRBJ2-3, with D uncertain. The V end was cut by 6 bases, the J end by 2 bases, with 12 bases between. The CDR3 runs to 14 residues. The germline V gene has CDR1 MNHEY and CDR2 SVGAGI.